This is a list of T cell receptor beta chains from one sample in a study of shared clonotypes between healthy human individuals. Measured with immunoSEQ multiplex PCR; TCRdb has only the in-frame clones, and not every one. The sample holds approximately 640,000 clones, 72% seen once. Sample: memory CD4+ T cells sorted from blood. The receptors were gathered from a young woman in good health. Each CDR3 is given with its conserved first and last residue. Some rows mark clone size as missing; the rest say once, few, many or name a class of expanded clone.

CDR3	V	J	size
CASSRGTASSGNTIYF	TRBV11-2	TRBJ1-3	NA
CASRPSGLDSYGYTF	TRBV19	TRBJ1-2	NA
CASSLASASYNEQFF	TRBV5-1	TRBJ2-1	few
CASSFVRGSDGYTF	TRBV7-2	TRBJ1-2	NA
CASSGTSYTEAFF	TRBV10-1	TRBJ1-1	NA
CASSLADYEQYF	TRBV7-9	TRBJ2-7	NA
CASSEGGGEQFF	TRBV5-4	TRBJ2-1	few
CATSRDGYLSVEAFF	TRBV15	TRBJ1-1	NA
CASTWAGVGVETQYF	TRBV28	TRBJ2-5	NA
CASSSRTAPPYEQYF	TRBV27	TRBJ2-7	NA
CASSFERERGYEQYF	TRBV5-4	TRBJ2-7	NA
CSVGGDHEQYF	TRBV29-1	NA	NA
CASSPGGAVTEAFF	TRBV18	TRBJ1-1	NA
CASSELLVLGSSYEQYF	TRBV2	TRBJ2-7	NA
CASSDRIGTNTYNEQFF	TRBV25-1	TRBJ2-1	NA
CASTPGKGIWADTQYF	TRBV19	TRBJ2-3	NA
CASSENRDRYTF	TRBV2	TRBJ1-2	NA
CASSLEGDSTDTQYF	TRBV5-1	TRBJ2-3	NA
CASSVNSQGNTIYF	TRBV9	TRBJ1-3	many
CASIGTGGEKLFF	TRBV6-1	TRBJ1-4	NA
CASRRDRYTDTQYF	TRBV2	TRBJ2-3	NA
CASSDQGARTSAEEQYF	TRBV25-1	TRBJ2-7	many
CASSLVGHINTEAFF	TRBV7-8	TRBJ1-1	NA
CASNRDREGYTF	TRBV19	TRBJ1-2	NA
CASSEVGQRNEKLFF	TRBV6-1	TRBJ1-4	few
CASSPFGSGNTIYF	TRBV6-6	TRBJ1-3	NA
CAWSVRGIQETQYF	TRBV30	TRBJ2-5	NA
CASSLLEGAGDPTDTQYF	TRBV28	TRBJ2-3	NA
CASSQGPVGNTIYF	TRBV2	TRBJ1-3	NA
CAWTNSGRTHGELFF	TRBV30	TRBJ2-2	few
CASSSGRMSSGANVLTF	TRBV5-8	TRBJ2-6	NA
CASSPVWDRPNYGYTF	TRBV18	TRBJ1-2	NA
CASRILPYEQYF	TRBV2	TRBJ2-7	NA
CASSLGSSGSQFF	TRBV5-1	TRBJ2-1	NA
CASRFPGQGTRNYGYTF	TRBV19	TRBJ1-2	NA
CASVLASGGLGEQFF	TRBV6-5	TRBJ2-1	NA
CAIKRVSEQYF	TRBV28	TRBJ2-7	NA
CATSRDGQKLFF	TRBV15	TRBJ1-4	NA
CASTRGGGKAFF	TRBV28	TRBJ1-1	NA
CATSREREGSYEQYF	TRBV15	TRBJ2-7	NA
CASWGRGRYAFF	TRBV6-6	TRBJ1-1	NA